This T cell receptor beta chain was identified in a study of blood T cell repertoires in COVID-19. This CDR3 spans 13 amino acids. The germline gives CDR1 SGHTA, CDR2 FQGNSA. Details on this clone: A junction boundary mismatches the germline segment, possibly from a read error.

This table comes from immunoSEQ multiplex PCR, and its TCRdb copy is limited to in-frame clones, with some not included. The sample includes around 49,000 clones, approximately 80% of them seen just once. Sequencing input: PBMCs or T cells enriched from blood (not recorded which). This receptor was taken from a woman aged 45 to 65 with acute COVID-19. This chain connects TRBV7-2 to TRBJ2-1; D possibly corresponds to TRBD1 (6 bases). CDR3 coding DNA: TGTGCCAGCAGCTTGGGGCAGGGGCGAAGGTGGATCTTC. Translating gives CASSLGQGRRWIF.